A single sample gave rise to the 30 T cell receptor beta chains below, sequenced in a study of cytomegalovirus exposure and HLA in healthy donors. The study ran its PCR with 60 Vbeta and 13 Jbeta primers. Generated by immunoSEQ multiplex PCR, the TCRdb table keeps only in-frame clones and is missing some. The sample carries 150,000 or so clones, approximately 80% recorded once. The sequencing sample was made of PBMCs. The receptors were gathered from a male donor in good health and CMV-seronegative.

This clone appeared a single time. The rearrangement links TRBV6-6 to TRBJ2-1; perhaps TRBD1 as D (6 bases). In germline, CDR1 is MNHNY, CDR2 SVGAGI (reference sequence). Trimming took off 5 bases at V and 4 bases at J, with 18 bases between the two ends. CDR3 length equals 16 residues. The CDR3 spells CASSPNPSTGYNEQFF. The CDR3 DNA reads TGTGCCAGCAGTCCCAACCCCTCGACAGGATACAATGAGCAGTTCTTC.

The CDR3 is CASSLTPGGNQPQHF. As DNA, the CDR3 is TGTGCCAGCAGCTTAACGCCGGGGGGGAATCAGCCCCAGCATTTT. The chain uses TRBV7-3 and TRBJ1-5; maybe TRBD1 (5 bases). V was pared by 0 bases and J by 4 bases, with 10 bases between. CDR3 length: 15 residues. The germline gives CDR1 SGHTA, CDR2 FQGTGA. The complete variable domain, with remaining parts taken from reference TRBV7-3 and TRBJ1-5, reads GAGVSQTPSNKVTEKGKYVELRCDPISGHTALYWYRQSLGQGPEFLIYFQGTGAADDSGLPNDRFFAVRPEGSVSTLKIQRTERGDSAVYLCASSLTPGGNQPQHFGDGTRLSIL.

CDR3 loop: CASSLGPGDTQYF. The CDR3 DNA sequence: TGTGCCAGCAGCTTAGGCCCGGGAGATACGCAGTATTTT. V and J are TRBV7-8 and TRBJ2-3, with no clear D. V dropped 1 base and J dropped 5 bases, with 7 bases sitting between them. The CDR3 sequence is 13 residues long. Germline V lookup: CDR1 SGHVS, CDR2 FQNEAQ.

V and J are TRBV5-1 and TRBJ1-1; 7 bases align to TRBD1. The CDR3 extends over 15 amino acids. Germline CDR1 reads SGHRS; CDR2 reads YFSETQ. J gave up 5 bases and V 4 bases, and 11 bases lay outside the gene matches. The CDR3 coding sequence is TGCGCCAGCAGCACCGGGACAGAAGTAAATACTGAAGCTTTCTTT. Translation gives CASSTGTEVNTEAFF.

The chain is built from TRBV4-3 and TRBJ1-1; D may be TRBD1 (5 bases). Germline-derived CDR1 and CDR2 are LGHNA and YSLEER. The CDR3 is 13 residues long. V was cut by 2 bases and J by 6 bases, with 10 bases left in between. The CDR3 coding sequence is TGCGCCAGCAGCCAATTCCAGGGTTCTGAAGCTTTCTTT. This gives the protein CASSQFQGSEAFF.

The chain couples TRBV27 to TRBJ1-5; maybe TRBD1 (5 bases). CDR3 length equals 16 residues. Trimming took 3 bases from V and 0 from J, leaving 12 bases between them. The V gene's germline CDR1 is MNHEY and CDR2 SMNVEV (reference sequence). The CDR3 here is CASSFSIRDSNQPQHF. The DNA of the CDR3 is TGTGCCAGCAGTTTTTCCATCAGGGATAGCAATCAGCCCCAGCATTTT.

The V gene is TRBV7-2, the J gene TRBJ2-5, with D tentatively TRBD1 (6 bases). Trimming removed 4 bases at V and 1 base at J, with 13 bases between. This CDR3 comprises 15 residues. Per the germline V gene, CDR1 is SGHTA and CDR2 is FQGNSA. The CDR3 sequence is CASSSLRTAQETQYF. The CDR3 DNA sequence: TGTGCCAGCAGCTCGCTAAGGACAGCCCAAGAGACCCAGTACTTC.

The chain combines TRBV6-5 with TRBJ1-1; unclear D gene. Germline loops: CDR1 MNHEY, CDR2 SVGAGI. The CDR3 is made up of 13 amino acids. The V end lost 2 bases, the J end lost 0 bases, and 4 bases lay between the germline ends. The CDR3 sequence: CASSYELNTEAFF. The CDR3 DNA follows: TGTGCCAGCAGTTACGAGTTGAACACTGAAGCTTTCTTT.

V and J are TRBV2 and TRBJ2-7; no clear D gene. Germline CDR1 and CDR2: SNHLY and FYNNEI. The CDR3 runs 14 residues. The V gene lost 6 bases and the J gene lost 1 base, with 13 bases spanning the gap. CDR3 bases: TGTGCCAGCAGCCCCCTGGTCACATCCTACGAGCAGTACTTC. Its translation: CASSPLVTSYEQYF. Combining the CDR3 with reference TRBV2 and TRBJ2-7 gives the whole variable domain EPEVTQTPSHQVTQMGQEVILRCVPISNHLYFYWYRQILGQKVEFLVSFYNNEISEKSEIFDDQFSVERPDGSNFTLKIRSTKLEDSAMYFCASSPLVTSYEQYFGPGTRLTVT.

This clone was counted between two and nine times. The chain joins TRBV7-6 to TRBJ1-4, with TRBD1 identical over 7 bases. Germline CDR1 SGHVS, CDR2 FNYEAQ. The CDR3 length is 15 residues. The V and J ends lost 1 base and 4 bases, in that order; junction bases with no gene match: 3. CDR3 in amino acids: CASSLGQGLNEKLFF. The CDR3 nucleotides are TGTGCCAGCAGCTTAGGACAGGGCCTTAATGAAAAACTGTTTTTT.

The CDR3 loop reads CASSQEVPGTGVYEQYF. CDR3 nucleotides: TGCGCCAGCAGCCAAGAAGTCCCCGGGACAGGGGTCTACGAGCAGTACTTC. This rearrangement joins TRBV4-3 to TRBJ2-7; 10 bases map to TRBD1. The CDR3 has 17 residues. Per the germline V gene, CDR1 is LGHNA and CDR2 is YSLEER. Trimming cost V 0 bases and J 3 bases; bases outside gene matches: 8.

This sequence joins TRBV19 and TRBJ1-1; a weak D match, TRBD1 (5 bases). Germline values: CDR1 LNHDA, CDR2 SQIVND (reference sequence). V was cut by 2 bases and J by 4 bases, with 8 bases left in between. The CDR3 contains 13 residues. CDR3 region: CASSIRQGTEAFF. The CDR3 DNA reads as TGTGCCAGTAGTATAAGGCAGGGCACTGAAGCTTTCTTT.

This chain links TRBV2 with TRBJ2-5, with D perhaps TRBD1 (6 bases). Trimming removed 4 bases from V and 2 bases from J, with 8 bases in between. Germline V gene sequence: CDR1 SNHLY, CDR2 FYNNEI. The length of the CDR3 is 13 residues. The CDR3 nucleotides are TGTGCCAGCAGTGGGGGGCTACAAGAGACCCAGTACTTC. Its protein product is CASSGGLQETQYF.

The rearrangement links TRBV6-1 to TRBJ1-5; 8 bases match TRBD1. The CDR3 runs 15 residues. Germline assignment: CDR1 MNHNS and CDR2 SASEGT. J was trimmed by 2 bases and V by 5 bases; bases with no gene match: 5. CDR3 region: CASSIDRGGNQPQHF. The CDR3 DNA reads as TGTGCCAGCAGTATCGACAGGGGCGGCAATCAGCCCCAGCATTTT.

V is TRBV7-9 and J is TRBJ1-5, with 10 nucleotides matching TRBD1. The length of the CDR3 is 17 residues. The J segment lost 3 bases and the V segment lost 2 bases, leaving 7 bases of the junction unmatched. Germline V gene lookup returns CDR1 SEHNR and CDR2 FQNEAQ (reference sequence). The CDR3 spells CASSLTPGQGINQPQHF. CDR3 in DNA: TGTGCCAGCAGCTTAACCCCGGGACAGGGGATCAATCAGCCCCAGCATTTT.

This clone was recorded only once. V and J are TRBV15 and TRBJ2-7, with TRBD1 matching 8 bases. With V trimmed by 4 bases and J by 3 bases, 5 bases remained unmatched. The CDR3 spans 14 residues. Germline CDR1 and CDR2: LNHNV and YYDKDF (reference sequence). CDR3 DNA sequence: TGTGCCACCAGCACAAGTGGGACAGGCTACGAGCAGTACTTC. It translates to CATSTSGTGYEQYF.

CDR3 DNA sequence: TGCGCCAGCAGCCGCGGGAGCTCCTACGAGCAGTACTTC. Amino acids: CASSRGSSYEQYF. The rearrangement joins TRBV4-1 to TRBJ2-7, with TRBD2 identical over 7 bases. V was clipped by 4 bases and J by 0 bases; unmatched bases: 0. In germline, CDR1 is MGHRA, CDR2 YSYEKL. This CDR3 contains 13 residues.

This chain joins TRBV19 and TRBJ1-2; TRBD1 aligns across 8 bases. Germline values: CDR1 LNHDA, CDR2 SQIVND (reference sequence). CDR3 size: 18 residues. V lost 6 bases to trimming and J lost 3 bases; unmatched junction nucleotides: 18. The chain's CDR3 is CASRDRVRVGQVHYGYTF. The DNA of the CDR3 is TGTGCCAGTAGGGACAGGGTTAGGGTTGGGCAGGTGCACTATGGCTACACCTTC.

The chain has TRBV12-5 and TRBJ1-2; D may be TRBD1 (5 bases). Looked up from germline, CDR1 is LGHNT and CDR2 is FRNRAP. V lost 7 bases, J lost 7 bases, and 19 bases lay in between. The CDR3 runs to 14 residues. CDR3 sequence reads: CASAPTGRGPGYTF. The CDR3 nucleotides read TGTGCTAGTGCTCCTACGGGGAGGGGTCCTGGCTACACCTTC.

The chain uses TRBV27 and TRBJ1-1; D remains unclear. This CDR3 comprises 13 residues. In germline, CDR1 is MNHEY, CDR2 SMNVEV (reference sequence). The V gene lost 6 bases and the J gene lost 3 bases, with 11 bases spanning the gap. The CDR3 coding sequence is TGTGCCAGCAGGACATGGCTTGACACTGAAGCTTTCTTT. It translates to CASRTWLDTEAFF.

Only a few counts were recorded for this clone. The gene calls are TRBV9 and TRBJ2-3; 9 bases map to TRBD2. Germline V CDR1 and CDR2: SGDLS, YYNGEE. V lost 4 bases, J lost 0 bases, and 9 bases stayed unmatched. This CDR3 contains 17 residues. CDR3 amino acids: CASSPHSSGDSTDTQYF. CDR3 nucleotides: TGTGCCAGCAGCCCCCACTCTAGCGGGGACAGCACAGATACGCAGTATTTT.

The CDR3 loop is CASSFSGELTDTQYF. Written as DNA, the CDR3 is TGTGCCAGCAGTTTTAGCGGGGAACTCACAGATACGCAGTATTTT. The rearrangement joins TRBV27 to TRBJ2-3; TRBD2 agrees at 8 bases. The trim removed 3 bases at V and 2 bases at J, leaving 4 bases unmatched. Germline V gene lookup returns CDR1 MNHEY and CDR2 SMNVEV (reference sequence). The CDR3 length is 15 residues.

The chain is built from TRBV5-1 and TRBJ2-1; D ambiguous. This CDR3 is 15 amino acids long. Germline values: CDR1 SGHRS, CDR2 YFSETQ. Deletions cut 4 bases from V and 7 bases from J, with 18 bases between. The CDR3 DNA is TGCGCCAGCAGCCTTGAATTACAGCCGCAAAATGAGCAGTTCTTC. Amino acid sequence: CASSLELQPQNEQFF.

The V gene is TRBV4-1, the J gene TRBJ2-3; weak D call: TRBD2 (6 bases). Per the germline V gene, CDR1 is MGHRA and CDR2 is YSYEKL. This CDR3 comprises 15 residues. V gave up 5 bases and J gave up 0 bases, with 12 bases separating them. The CDR3 here is CASSSTGTSTDTQYF. CDR3 coding DNA: TGCGCCAGCAGCTCGACGGGGACTAGCACAGATACGCAGTATTTT.

A word on this clone: This CDR3 is also generated by other DNA sequences in the sample. V and J are TRBV7-9 and TRBJ2-3; 8 nucleotides match TRBD1. The CDR3 runs to 15 residues. The ends lost 1 base at V and 1 base at J; junction bases unmatched: 1. Germline CDR1 SEHNR, CDR2 FQNEAQ (reference sequence). The CDR3 reads CASSLEGQGTDTQYF. CDR3 coding DNA: TGTGCCAGCAGCTTAGAGGGACAGGGCACAGATACGCAGTATTTT.

The V call is TRBV19, the J call TRBJ1-2; D call uncertain. The CDR3 extends over 15 amino acids. Germline V gene data show CDR1 as LNHDA and CDR2 as SQIVND (reference sequence). The V end was cut by 3 bases, the J end by 1 base, with 12 bases between. In nucleotides, the CDR3 is TGTGCCAGTAGTATCGGAGCAGCTAATAACTATGGCTACACCTTC. Translating gives CASSIGAANNYGYTF.

This clone was seen more than once but under ten times. The gene calls are TRBV7-3 and TRBJ2-1, with a possible D match to TRBD1 (5 bases). The V gene lost 3 bases and the J gene lost 5 bases, with 14 bases spanning the gap. The CDR3 is 15 amino acids. Looked up from germline, CDR1 is SGHTA and CDR2 is FQGTGA. CDR3 coding DNA: TGTGCCAGCAGCTTGGCAGGGAAGGGTAACAATGAGCAGTTCTTC. Residues: CASSLAGKGNNEQFF.

V usage is TRBV5-1 and J usage is TRBJ2-7, with a possible D match to TRBD2 (5 bases). Trimming stripped 7 bases from V and 0 bases from J, with 17 bases between. This CDR3 contains 15 residues. The germline CDR1 and CDR2 sequences are SGHRS and YFSETQ. The CDR3: CASQEDSLSSYEQYF. DNA for the CDR3: TGCGCCAGCCAGGAGGACTCGCTTTCCTCCTACGAGCAGTACTTC.

The V gene is TRBV27, the J gene TRBJ1-5; no firm D call. The CDR3 totals 14 residues. From germline, CDR1 is MNHEY and CDR2 SMNVEV (reference sequence). The germline V and J ends were trimmed by 3 bases and 6 bases, with 12 bases remaining between them. The CDR3 coding sequence is TGTGCCAGCAGTTTTAAAGTTTACGGTCAGCCCCAGCATTTT. Translating it yields CASSFKVYGQPQHF.

This clone was recorded a few times. The chain recombines TRBV21-1 with TRBJ2-5; TRBD2 is the table's D call, not checked against the DNA. TRBV21-1 constitutes a pseudogene. The CDR3 is made up of 18 amino acids. CDR3 loop: CASSKALHVAGGQETQYF. As DNA, the CDR3 is TGTGCCAGCAGCAAAGCGCTCCACGTAGCGGGAGGCCAAGAGACCCAGTACTTC.